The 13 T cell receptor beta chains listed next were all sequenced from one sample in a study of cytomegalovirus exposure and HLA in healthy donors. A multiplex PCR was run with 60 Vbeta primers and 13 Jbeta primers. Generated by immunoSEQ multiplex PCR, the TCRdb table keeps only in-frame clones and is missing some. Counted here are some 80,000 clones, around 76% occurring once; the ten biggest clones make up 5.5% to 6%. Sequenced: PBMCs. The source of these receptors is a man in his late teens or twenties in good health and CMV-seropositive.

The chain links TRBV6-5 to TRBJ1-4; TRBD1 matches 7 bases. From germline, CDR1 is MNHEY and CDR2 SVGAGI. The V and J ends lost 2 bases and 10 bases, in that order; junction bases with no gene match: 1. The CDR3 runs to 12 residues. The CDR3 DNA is TGTGCCAGCAGTTACCAGGGGGGAAAACTGTTTTTT. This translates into CASSYQGGKLFF.

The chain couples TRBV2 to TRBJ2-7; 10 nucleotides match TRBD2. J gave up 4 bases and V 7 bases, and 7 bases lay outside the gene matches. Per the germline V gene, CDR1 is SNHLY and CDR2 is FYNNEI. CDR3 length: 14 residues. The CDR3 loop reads CASTPAGGGYEQYF. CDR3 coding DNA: TGTGCCAGCACTCCAGCGGGAGGGGGGTACGAGCAGTACTTC.

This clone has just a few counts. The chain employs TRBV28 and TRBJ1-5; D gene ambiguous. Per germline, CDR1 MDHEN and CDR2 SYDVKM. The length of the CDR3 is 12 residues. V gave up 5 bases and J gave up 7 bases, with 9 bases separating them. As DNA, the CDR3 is TGTGCCAGCAGTATTATCGGGCAGCCCCAGCATTTT. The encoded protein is CASSIIGQPQHF.

Here the CDR3 reads CASSELGTGVGKVAFF. As DNA, the CDR3 is TGTGCCAGCAGTGAACTTGGGACAGGGGTTGGAAAGGTAGCTTTCTTT. This sequence joins TRBV2 and TRBJ1-1; TRBD1 matches 10 bases. J was trimmed by 10 bases and V by 2 bases; bases with no gene match: 13. The CDR3 is 16 residues long. From germline, CDR1 is SNHLY and CDR2 FYNNEI.

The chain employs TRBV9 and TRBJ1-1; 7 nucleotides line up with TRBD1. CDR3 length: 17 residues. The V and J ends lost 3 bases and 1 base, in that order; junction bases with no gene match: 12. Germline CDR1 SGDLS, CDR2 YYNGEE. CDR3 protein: CASSAHQGEGPNTEAFF. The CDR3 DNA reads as TGTGCCAGCAGCGCCCACCAGGGGGAAGGGCCGAACACTGAAGCTTTCTTT. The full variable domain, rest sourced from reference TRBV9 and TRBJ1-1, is DSGVTQTPKHLITATGQRVTLRCSPRSGDLSVYWYQQSLDQGLQFLIQYYNGEERAKGNILERFSAQQFPDLHSELNLSSLELGDSALYFCASSAHQGEGPNTEAFFGQGTRLTVV.

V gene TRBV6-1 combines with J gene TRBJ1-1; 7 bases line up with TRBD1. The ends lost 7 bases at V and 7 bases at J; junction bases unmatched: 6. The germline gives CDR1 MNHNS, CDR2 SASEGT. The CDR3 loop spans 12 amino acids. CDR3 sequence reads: CASNNRGNEAFF. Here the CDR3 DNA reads TGTGCCAGCAATAACAGGGGTAATGAAGCTTTCTTT.

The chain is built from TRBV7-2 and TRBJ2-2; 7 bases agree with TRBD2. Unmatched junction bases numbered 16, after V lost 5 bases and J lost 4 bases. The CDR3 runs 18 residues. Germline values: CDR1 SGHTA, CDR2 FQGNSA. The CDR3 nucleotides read TGTGCCAGCAGCGAGGGGAGGGCCGGCCAATTTACCACCGGGGAGCTGTTTTTT. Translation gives CASSEGRAGQFTTGELFF.

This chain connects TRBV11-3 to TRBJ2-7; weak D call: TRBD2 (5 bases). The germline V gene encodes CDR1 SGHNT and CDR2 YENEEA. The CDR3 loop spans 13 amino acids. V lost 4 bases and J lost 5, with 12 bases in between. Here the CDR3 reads CASSSGRGNEQYF. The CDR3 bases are TGTGCCAGCAGCTCTGGACGGGGTAACGAGCAGTACTTC.

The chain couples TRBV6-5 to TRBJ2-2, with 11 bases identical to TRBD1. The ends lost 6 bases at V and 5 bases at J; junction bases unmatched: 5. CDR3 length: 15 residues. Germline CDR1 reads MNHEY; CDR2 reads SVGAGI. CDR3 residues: CASRAGQGVTGELFF. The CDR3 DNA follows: TGTGCCAGCAGAGCGGGACAGGGGGTGACCGGGGAGCTGTTTTTT.

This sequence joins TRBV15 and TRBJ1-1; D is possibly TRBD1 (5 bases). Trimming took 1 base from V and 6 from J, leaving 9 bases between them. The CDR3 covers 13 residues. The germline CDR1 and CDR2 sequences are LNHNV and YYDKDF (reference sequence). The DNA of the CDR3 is TGTGCCACCAGCAGAGGGGGGGACTCTGAAGCTTTCTTT. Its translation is CATSRGGDSEAFF.

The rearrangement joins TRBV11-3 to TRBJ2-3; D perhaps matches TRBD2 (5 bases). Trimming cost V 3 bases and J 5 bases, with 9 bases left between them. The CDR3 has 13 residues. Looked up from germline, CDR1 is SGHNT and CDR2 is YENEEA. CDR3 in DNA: TGTGCCAGCAGCTTTACGGGGTTAGATACGCAGTATTTT. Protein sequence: CASSFTGLDTQYF.

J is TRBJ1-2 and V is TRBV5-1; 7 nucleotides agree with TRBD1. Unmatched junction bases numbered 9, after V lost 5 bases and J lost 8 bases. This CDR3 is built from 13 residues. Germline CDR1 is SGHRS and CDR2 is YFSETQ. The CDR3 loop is CASSFRQGKGYTF. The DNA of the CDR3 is TGCGCCAGCAGTTTCAGACAGGGCAAAGGCTACACCTTC.

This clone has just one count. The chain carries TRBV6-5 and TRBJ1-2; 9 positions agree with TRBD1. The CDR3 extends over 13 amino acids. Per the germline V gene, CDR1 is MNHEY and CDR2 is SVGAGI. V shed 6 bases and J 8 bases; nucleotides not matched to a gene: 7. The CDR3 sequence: CASSFRTGEGYTF. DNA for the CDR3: TGTGCCAGCAGCTTCCGGACAGGGGAAGGCTACACCTTC.